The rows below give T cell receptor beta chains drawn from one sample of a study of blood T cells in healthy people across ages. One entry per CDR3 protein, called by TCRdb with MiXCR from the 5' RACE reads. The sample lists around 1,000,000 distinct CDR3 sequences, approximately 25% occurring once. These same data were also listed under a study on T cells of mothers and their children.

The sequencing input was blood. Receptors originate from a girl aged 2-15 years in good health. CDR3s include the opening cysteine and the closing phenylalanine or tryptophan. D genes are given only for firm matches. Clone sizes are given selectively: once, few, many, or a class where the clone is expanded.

CDR3aa: CASNPYEQYF; CDR3nt: TGTGCCAGCAATCCGTACGAGCAGTACTTC; d_gene: .; v_gene: TRBV6-1; abundance: .; len: 10; j_gene: TRBJ2-7
CDR3aa: CASSPGGHNYNEQFF; CDR3nt: TGTGCCAGCAGTCCGGGGGGACACAATTACAATGAGCAGTTCTTC; d_gene: .; v_gene: TRBV6-5; abundance: few; len: 15; j_gene: TRBJ2-1
CDR3aa: CASSLRTSGLFLETQYF; CDR3nt: TGTGCCAGCAGCTTAAGGACTAGCGGCTTGTTCCTTGAGACCCAGTACTTC; d_gene: TRBD2; v_gene: TRBV7-2; abundance: .; len: 17; j_gene: TRBJ2-5
CDR3aa: CASSLARTGDVTQYF; CDR3nt: TGTGCCAGCAGCTTAGCCCGGACAGGGGATGTGACCCAGTACTTC; d_gene: TRBD1; v_gene: TRBV7-9; abundance: few; len: 15; j_gene: TRBJ2-5
CDR3aa: CSVEETGSPDTQYF; CDR3nt: TGCAGCGTTGAAGAGACAGGGAGTCCAGATACGCAGTATTTT; d_gene: TRBD1; v_gene: TRBV29-1; abundance: few; len: 14; j_gene: TRBJ2-3
CDR3aa: CASSQDLGARTGELFF; CDR3nt: TGTGCCAGCAGCCAAGATCTGGGAGCGAGAACCGGGGAGCTGTTTTTT; d_gene: .; v_gene: TRBV14; abundance: few; len: 16; j_gene: TRBJ2-2
CDR3aa: CASSIIEGGTNSPLHF; CDR3nt: TGTGCCAGCAGCATCATAGAAGGGGGAACGAATTCACCCCTCCACTTT; d_gene: .; v_gene: TRBV7-2; abundance: few; len: 16; j_gene: TRBJ1-6
CDR3aa: CASQMTGGNQETQYF; CDR3nt: TGTGCCAGCCAGATGACTGGGGGTAACCAAGAGACCCAGTACTTC; d_gene: .; v_gene: TRBV7-2; abundance: .; len: 15; j_gene: TRBJ2-5
CDR3aa: CASSGPRTVAYEQYF; CDR3nt: TGTGCCAGCAGTGGCCCTAGAACAGTCGCCTACGAGCAGTACTTC; d_gene: .; v_gene: TRBV2; abundance: few; len: 15; j_gene: TRBJ2-7
CDR3aa: CASSLGGAQLKTQYF; CDR3nt: TGTGCCAGCAGCCTGGGGGGGGCGCAGTTGAAGACCCAGTACTTC; d_gene: .; v_gene: TRBV7-2; abundance: few; len: 15; j_gene: TRBJ2-5
CDR3aa: CASSLKYEQYF; CDR3nt: TGTGCCAGCAGTTTAAAGTACGAGCAGTACTTC; d_gene: .; v_gene: TRBV28; abundance: many; len: 11; j_gene: TRBJ2-7
CDR3aa: CASSSGHGETQYF; CDR3nt: TGTGCCAGCAGCTCAGGGCATGGGGAGACCCAGTACTTC; d_gene: .; v_gene: TRBV6-1; abundance: few; len: 13; j_gene: TRBJ2-5
CDR3aa: CASSVSGGVDIQYF; CDR3nt: TGTGCCAGCAGCGTATCGGGAGGGGTGGACATTCAGTACTTC; d_gene: TRBD2; v_gene: TRBV27; abundance: .; len: 14; j_gene: TRBJ2-4
CDR3aa: CASSLDGTIREEQYF; CDR3nt: TGTGCCAGCAGCTTAGACGGGACAATTCGGGAAGAGCAGTACTTC; d_gene: .; v_gene: TRBV11-2; abundance: .; len: 15; j_gene: TRBJ2-7
CDR3aa: CASSHRGRETQYF; CDR3nt: TGTGCCAGCAGCCACAGGGGGCGAGAGACCCAGTACTTC; d_gene: TRBD1; v_gene: TRBV27; abundance: few; len: 13; j_gene: TRBJ2-5
CDR3aa: CASSQELVAGGTDTQYF; CDR3nt: TGTGCCAGCAGCCAAGAATTAGTGGCGGGGGGCACAGATACGCAGTATTTT; d_gene: TRBD2; v_gene: TRBV4-2; abundance: few; len: 17; j_gene: TRBJ2-3
CDR3aa: CASSFAGGSGELFF; CDR3nt: TGTGCCAGCAGTTTTGCAGGGGGCAGCGGGGAGCTGTTTTTT; d_gene: TRBD1; v_gene: TRBV12-3/TRBV12-4; abundance: .; len: 14; j_gene: TRBJ2-2
CDR3aa: CASSPSSLPGANVLTF; CDR3nt: TGTGCCAGCAGCCCCTCGAGCCTGCCTGGGGCCAACGTCCTGACTTTC; d_gene: .; v_gene: TRBV11-2; abundance: .; len: 16; j_gene: TRBJ2-6
CDR3aa: CASSSGTISSTDTQYF; CDR3nt: TGTGCCAGCAGCTCCGGGACCATATCCAGCACAGATACGCAGTATTTT; d_gene: .; v_gene: TRBV7-2; abundance: .; len: 16; j_gene: TRBJ2-3
CDR3aa: CASSLLAGTGAGGYTF; CDR3nt: TGTGCCAGCAGCCTACTCGCCGGGACAGGGGCGGGTGGCTACACCTTC; d_gene: TRBD1; v_gene: TRBV7-2; abundance: few; len: 16; j_gene: TRBJ1-2
CDR3aa: CSARVGGANTGELFF; CDR3nt: TGCAGTGCTAGAGTCGGCGGAGCGAACACCGGGGAGCTGTTTTTT; d_gene: .; v_gene: TRBV20-1; abundance: .; len: 15; j_gene: TRBJ2-2
CDR3aa: CVSTEGRDRTDTQYF; CDR3nt: TGTGTCAGCACCGAGGGGCGGGATCGCACAGATACGCAGTATTTT; d_gene: .; v_gene: TRBV7-9; abundance: few; len: 15; j_gene: TRBJ2-3
CDR3aa: CSAREGSKAFF; CDR3nt: TGCAGTGCTAGAGAGGGATCTAAAGCTTTCTTT; d_gene: .; v_gene: TRBV20-1; abundance: .; len: 11; j_gene: TRBJ1-1
CDR3aa: CSVPTSGTGQFF; CDR3nt: TGCAGCGTCCCTACTAGCGGGACGGGGCAGTTCTTC; d_gene: TRBD2; v_gene: TRBV29-1; abundance: .; len: 12; j_gene: TRBJ2-1
CDR3aa: CASSHDRGLAETQYF; CDR3nt: TGTGCCAGCAGCCACGACCGGGGCCTCGCAGAGACCCAGTACTTC; d_gene: .; v_gene: TRBV4-2; abundance: few; len: 15; j_gene: TRBJ2-5
CDR3aa: CASGRIGVYNEQFF; CDR3nt: TGTGCCAGTGGACGGATTGGGGTCTACAATGAGCAGTTCTTC; d_gene: .; v_gene: TRBV14; abundance: few; len: 14; j_gene: TRBJ2-1
CDR3aa: CASSQGGRDTQYF; CDR3nt: TGCGCCAGCAGCCAAGGGGGCCGGGATACGCAGTATTTT; d_gene: .; v_gene: TRBV4-1; abundance: few; len: 13; j_gene: TRBJ2-3
CDR3aa: CASSYSEANYGYTF; CDR3nt: TGTGCCAGCAGTTACTCGGAAGCTAACTATGGCTACACCTTC; d_gene: .; v_gene: TRBV6-6; abundance: few; len: 14; j_gene: TRBJ1-2
CDR3aa: CASSSREGNYEQYF; CDR3nt: TGTGCCAGCAGCTCCCGGGAGGGGAATTACGAGCAGTACTTC; d_gene: TRBD2; v_gene: TRBV9; abundance: few; len: 14; j_gene: TRBJ2-7
CDR3aa: CASSEGGSYNEQFF; CDR3nt: TGTGCCAGCAGCGAAGGTGGGTCCTACAATGAGCAGTTCTTC; d_gene: .; v_gene: TRBV9; abundance: many; len: 14; j_gene: TRBJ2-1
CDR3aa: CASSSTGTGEETQYF; CDR3nt: TGTGCCAGCAGCTCGACCGGGACAGGAGAAGAGACCCAGTACTTC; d_gene: TRBD1; v_gene: TRBV5-6; abundance: .; len: 15; j_gene: TRBJ2-5
CDR3aa: CSARRGAGGNQPQHF; CDR3nt: TGCAGTGCCCGCAGAGGGGCCGGGGGCAATCAGCCCCAGCATTTT; d_gene: .; v_gene: TRBV20-1; abundance: few; len: 15; j_gene: TRBJ1-5
CDR3aa: CSARGRGESGNTIYF; CDR3nt: TGCAGTGCTAGGGGCAGAGGAGAATCGGGAAACACCATATATTTT; d_gene: .; v_gene: TRBV20-1; abundance: .; len: 15; j_gene: TRBJ1-3
CDR3aa: CATNGGEADTQYF; CDR3nt: TGTGCCACCAACGGGGGTGAAGCAGATACGCAGTATTTT; d_gene: .; v_gene: TRBV24-1; abundance: .; len: 13; j_gene: TRBJ2-3
CDR3aa: CASGTLSSSPLHF; CDR3nt: TGTGCCAGCGGGACACTATCTTCTTCACCCCTCCACTTT; d_gene: .; v_gene: TRBV7-2; abundance: .; len: 13; j_gene: TRBJ1-6
CDR3aa: CSVGTLATDTQYF; CDR3nt: TGCAGCGTTGGGACGTTAGCGACAGATACGCAGTATTTT; d_gene: .; v_gene: TRBV29-1; abundance: few; len: 13; j_gene: TRBJ2-3
CDR3aa: CASSLLAGDYYEQYF; CDR3nt: TGTGCCAGCAGCCTACTAGCGGGGGACTACTACGAGCAGTACTTC; d_gene: TRBD2; v_gene: TRBV12-3/TRBV12-4; abundance: .; len: 15; j_gene: TRBJ2-7
CDR3aa: CSARTGQGGLNEQFF; CDR3nt: TGCAGTGCTAGGACGGGACAGGGGGGCCTCAATGAGCAGTTCTTC; d_gene: TRBD1; v_gene: TRBV20-1; abundance: few; len: 15; j_gene: TRBJ2-1
CDR3aa: CASIPQGGRGETQYF; CDR3nt: TGTGCCAGCATCCCTCAGGGGGGGAGAGGGGAGACCCAGTACTTC; d_gene: .; v_gene: TRBV28; abundance: few; len: 15; j_gene: TRBJ2-5
CDR3aa: CASIWTGTEQFF; CDR3nt: TGTGCCAGCATCTGGACAGGTACAGAGCAGTTCTTC; d_gene: TRBD1; v_gene: TRBV11-2; abundance: .; len: 12; j_gene: TRBJ2-1
CDR3aa: CASSLNRGPDEQYF; CDR3nt: TGTGCCAGCAGTTTAAACCGGGGCCCTGACGAGCAGTACTTC; d_gene: .; v_gene: TRBV28; abundance: few; len: 14; j_gene: TRBJ2-7
CDR3aa: CASSYIGSSESTDAQYF; CDR3nt: TGTGCCAGCAGCTATATCGGGAGCAGCGAAAGCACAGATGCGCAGTATTTT; d_gene: .; v_gene: TRBV12-3/TRBV12-4; abundance: .; len: 17; j_gene: TRBJ2-3
CDR3aa: CASSPSLGTDTQYF; CDR3nt: TGTGCCAGCTCACCAAGTTTGGGGACAGATACGCAGTATTTT; d_gene: .; v_gene: TRBV18; abundance: .; len: 14; j_gene: TRBJ2-3
CDR3aa: CASSQVSSPPRF; CDR3nt: TGTGCCAGCAGCCAAGTTTCGAGCCCGCCGCGCTTC; d_gene: .; v_gene: TRBV3-1; abundance: few; len: 12; j_gene: TRBJ2-1
CDR3aa: CTSSPGLAVIAKNIQYF; CDR3nt: TGTACCAGCAGTCCGGGACTAGCGGTGATAGCCAAAAACATTCAGTACTTC; d_gene: TRBD2; v_gene: TRBV6-2/TRBV6-3; abundance: .; len: 17; j_gene: TRBJ2-4
CDR3aa: CASSYANPSTGLYEQYF; CDR3nt: TGTGCCAGCAGCTATGCAAACCCGTCCACCGGGCTATACGAGCAGTACTTC; d_gene: .; v_gene: TRBV5-5; abundance: .; len: 17; j_gene: TRBJ2-7
CDR3aa: CASSLVYIRAGELFF; CDR3nt: TGTGCCAGCAGCTTAGTCTACATCAGGGCCGGGGAGCTGTTTTTT; d_gene: .; v_gene: TRBV7-9; abundance: few; len: 15; j_gene: TRBJ2-2
CDR3aa: CSAKEGLETQYF; CDR3nt: TGCAGTGCGAAGGAGGGGTTAGAGACCCAGTACTTC; d_gene: .; v_gene: TRBV20-1; abundance: few; len: 12; j_gene: TRBJ2-5